Listed below are T cell receptor beta chains from one sample, sequenced in a study of cytomegalovirus exposure and HLA in healthy donors. Libraries were prepared by immunoSEQ multiplex PCR; TCRdb keeps only in-frame clonotypes and omits some of them. The sample records approximately 92,000 clones, 55% to 75% being singletons. The material sequenced was PBMCs. These receptors were collected from a man between 45 and 60 years old in good health and CMV-seronegative. The CDR3 runs from the conserved cysteine through the conserved F or W. D genes are given only for firm matches. Not every row has a clone size; where given, it reads once, few, many or a size class.

TRBD2	NA	TRBV7-3	TRBJ2-2	TGTGCCAGCAGCTCATTCCCAAGCGGGAGGGCCACCGGGGAGCTGTTTTTT	CASSSFPSGRATGELFF
NA	NA	TRBV4-1	TRBJ1-4	TGCGCCAGCAGCCGTCCGGGGGGGAGGAAAACTAATGAAAAACTGTTTTTT	CASSRPGGRKTNEKLFF
TRBD2	NA	TRBV6-5	TRBJ2-5	TGTGCCAGCAGACCCTTAGCGGGAGGGGGGACCCAGTACTTC	CASRPLAGGGTQYF
NA	NA	TRBV4-3	TRBJ2-1	TGCGCCAGCAGCCTCGAGGGGGACAATGAGCAGTTCTTC	CASSLEGDNEQFF
TRBD2	NA	TRBV5-1	TRBJ2-3	TGCGCCAGCAGCTTGTCCGGGACTAGTGGGGATACGCAGTATTTT	CASSLSGTSGDTQYF
TRBD2	NA	TRBV5-1	TRBJ2-5	TGCGCCAGCAGCTTGGCTCTAGCGGGGGACCTCCAAGAGACCCAGTACTTC	CASSLALAGDLQETQYF
TRBD2	NA	TRBV7-9	TRBJ2-1	TGTGCCAGCAGCTTAGCCCTAGCGGGGACGTACAATGAGCAGTTCTTC	CASSLALAGTYNEQFF
TRBD2	once	TRBV9	TRBJ2-5	TGTGCCAGCAGCCCCACTAGCGGGTTGGGCGGGGAGACCCAGTACTTC	CASSPTSGLGGETQYF
NA	once	TRBV30	TRBJ2-3	TGTGCCTGGAGTGTGGGGCGCTCCGGCGCAGATACGCAGTATTTT	CAWSVGRSGADTQYF
TRBD2	NA	TRBV5-6	TRBJ2-2	TGTGCCAGCAGCTCGAGGGTGGGACTAGTTAACACCGGGGAGCTGTTTTTT	CASSSRVGLVNTGELFF
NA	NA	TRBV6-5	TRBJ2-3	TGTGCCAGCACTCGGCGGCCCCACACAGATACGCAGTATTTT	CASTRRPHTDTQYF
NA	few	TRBV7-6	TRBJ2-7	TGTGCCAGCAGCCCGGGGAACTACGAGCAGTACTTC	CASSPGNYEQYF
NA	NA	TRBV6-5	TRBJ1-1	TGTGCCAGCAGTTACGCCCCGGGGGGCACGAACACTGAAGCTTTCTTT	CASSYAPGGTNTEAFF
NA	NA	TRBV6-5	TRBJ1-3	TGTGCCAGCAGTTACGCTCGTAGATCTGGAAACACCATATATTTT	CASSYARRSGNTIYF
NA	NA	TRBV7-6	TRBJ2-5	TGTGCCAGCAGAGAGGGGGACGGGACCCAGTACTTC	CASREGDGTQYF
NA	NA	TRBV5-1	TRBJ1-1	TGCGCCAGCAGCTTGGCAGGGGACACTGAAGCTTTCTTT	CASSLAGDTEAFF
NA	few	TRBV7-8	TRBJ1-5	TGTGCCAGCAGCTCCGAGGACAGAGCTTATAGCAATCAGCCCCAGCATTTT	CASSSEDRAYSNQPQHF
TRBD2	NA	TRBV7-7	TRBJ2-5	TGTGCTAGCAGCTTAGGCTCCGGGAGGGGGGAGACCCAGTACTTC	CASSLGSGRGETQYF
NA	NA	TRBV9	TRBJ2-3	TGTGCCAGCAGCGTAGGTTCAGGGTCTAGCACAGATACGCAGTATTTT	CASSVGSGSSTDTQYF
TRBD1	NA	TRBV28	TRBJ1-2	TGTGCCAGCAGCTCTACCGGGACAGGGGGCGCGGATGGCTACACCTTC	CASSSTGTGGADGYTF
TRBD1	few	TRBV5-8	TRBJ1-5	TGTGCCAGCAGCTTACGGGACAGGATTACCAATCAGCCCCAGCATTTT	CASSLRDRITNQPQHF
TRBD2	NA	TRBV27	TRBJ2-6	TGTGCCAGCAGCCAGCGGGGCACGGGGGCCAACGTCCTGACTTTC	CASSQRGTGANVLTF
TRBD1	once	TRBV4-3	TRBJ1-4	TGCGCCAGCAGCCGTGACAGGGGGCGAGGTGAAAAACTGTTTTTT	CASSRDRGRGEKLFF
TRBD1	few	TRBV5-7	TRBJ1-4	TGTGCCAGCAGCTTGCTACAGGGGAATAATGAAAAACTGTTTTTT	CASSLLQGNNEKLFF
TRBD1	NA	TRBV11-2	TRBJ2-7	TGTGCCAGCAGCTTACCTGACAGGGGGCTGTCCTACGAGCAGTACTTC	CASSLPDRGLSYEQYF
NA	NA	TRBV4-3	TRBJ2-3	TGCGCCAGCAGCCAAGATCTCGGGGGAAGCACAGATACGCAGTATTTT	CASSQDLGGSTDTQYF
NA	NA	TRBV9	TRBJ1-4	TGTGCCAGCAGCGCCGACGGGACAAACTATAATGAAAAACTGTTTTTT	CASSADGTNYNEKLFF
TRBD1	NA	TRBV6-5	TRBJ2-2	TGTGCCAGCAGTCCGGACAGGGACACCGGGGAGCTGTTTTTT	CASSPDRDTGELFF
TRBD1	NA	TRBV18	TRBJ2-3	TGTGCCAGCTCTCCCTGGGGACAGTCCACAGATACGCAGTATTTT	CASSPWGQSTDTQYF
NA	NA	TRBV6-1	TRBJ1-5	TGTGCCAGCAGTTTTGGCGGGGGCAGTCAGCCCCAGCATTTT	CASSFGGGSQPQHF
NA	NA	TRBV5-1	TRBJ1-5	TGCGCCAGCAGAGAACGTCCAGGGGCTAGTCAGCCCCAGCATTTT	CASRERPGASQPQHF
NA	few	TRBV2	TRBJ2-7	TGTGCCATTCTTAATAGCGGTGACTACGAGCAGTACTTC	CAILNSGDYEQYF
TRBD1	NA	TRBV7-3	TRBJ1-2	TGTGCCAGCAGCTCAGGACAGGGCCTTGGCTACACCTTC	CASSSGQGLGYTF
NA	NA	TRBV4-2	TRBJ1-1	TGTGCCAGCAGCCAAGGTGACGACACCCACACTGAAGCTTTCTTT	CASSQGDDTHTEAFF
NA	NA	TRBV20-1	TRBJ2-1	TGCAGTGCTACTGCCTACAATGAGCAGTTCTTC	CSATAYNEQFF
NA	NA	TRBV7-2	TRBJ1-6	TGTGCCAGCAGCTTATCTCAGACGGGGGGCTCACCCCTCCACTTT	CASSLSQTGGSPLHF
NA	NA	TRBV6-5	TRBJ2-7	TGTGCCAGCAGTTTAGACCGACAGTCGGTGGTACAGTACTTC	CASSLDRQSVVQYF
NA	NA	TRBV7-2	TRBJ2-7	TGTGCCAGCAGCCCCCGGGGGACTGGGCTCGAGCAGTACTTC	CASSPRGTGLEQYF
NA	NA	TRBV2	TRBJ1-1	TGTGCCAGCAGTGTAGTCCCCTCCGGGAACACTGAAGCTTTCTTT	CASSVVPSGNTEAFF
NA	NA	TRBV7-9	TRBJ2-7	TGTGCCAGCAGCGCCCAGCGGGAGCAGTACTTC	CASSAQREQYF
TRBD1	NA	TRBV27	TRBJ1-1	TGTGCCAGCAGTAGTTGGGACAGGGTGGGTACTGAAGCTTTCTTT	CASSSWDRVGTEAFF
NA	NA	TRBV28	TRBJ2-7	TGTGCCAGCAGGGGAGGCTGGGGGTATTCCTACGAGCAGTACTTC	CASRGGWGYSYEQYF
NA	NA	TRBV28	TRBJ1-6	TGTGCCAGCAGCCGGGGACACGCTTGGTTTTCACCCCTCCACTTT	CASSRGHAWFSPLHF
TRBD2	medium-sized	TRBV6-1	TRBJ2-1	TGTGCCAGCAGTGAACGGGAGGGAGGGCCAAAGTTCTTC	CASSEREGGPKFF
TRBD1	NA	TRBV11-1	TRBJ1-1	TGTGCCAGCAGCTTAGTACTACCTCGGGACAGGGACACTGAAGCTTTCTTT	CASSLVLPRDRDTEAFF
NA	NA	TRBV5-1	TRBJ1-1	TGCGCCAGCAGCTTCTACTGGGGATCGGGGACTGAAGCTTTCTTT	CASSFYWGSGTEAFF
NA	NA	TRBV6-5	TRBJ1-1	TGTGCCAGCAGTTACAATAGGGAGATGAACACTGAAGCTTTCTTT	CASSYNREMNTEAFF
TRBD2	NA	TRBV7-9	TRBJ2-5	TGTGCCAGCAGACCCGGACTAGGTGGGGAGACCCAGTACTTC	CASRPGLGGETQYF
TRBD1	NA	TRBV27	TRBJ1-1	TGTGCCAGCAGTCGACAGGGACTGAACACTGAAGCTTTCTTT	CASSRQGLNTEAFF
TRBD1	NA	TRBV6-5	TRBJ1-5	TGTGCCAGCAGTTCGTCGCGGACAGGGCGTTTTCAGCCCCAGCATTTT	CASSSSRTGRFQPQHF
TRBD2	NA	TRBV15	TRBJ2-1	TGTGCCACCAGCAGAGCTAGCGGGGATTACAATGAGCAGTTCTTC	CATSRASGDYNEQFF
NA	NA	TRBV9	TRBJ1-2	TGTGCCAGCAGCCCCCCGGGGGCTAACTATGGCTACACCTTC	CASSPPGANYGYTF
TRBD2	NA	TRBV4-1	TRBJ2-3	TGCGCCAGCAGCACTCCCCGTCCCAAGTTGAGCGGGAGGGCCATCACAACAGATACGCAGTATTTT	CASSTPRPKLSGRAITTDTQYF
NA	once	TRBV10-3	TRBJ1-2	TGTGCCATCAGTGATCTGACACCCTATGGCTACACCTTC	CAISDLTPYGYTF